This is a list of T cell receptor beta chains from one sample in a study of identical twins. TCRdb re-called the 5' RACE reads with MiXCR, one entry per CDR3 protein. The sample lists about 550,000 distinct CDR3 sequences, approximately 20% seen once, with approximately 0.52% in the top ten. The same sample was also used in a study of yellow fever vaccine responses in identical twins.

Sequencing was carried out using CD4+ T cells sorted from blood. These receptors were obtained from a woman younger than 35 in good health. Each CDR3 is given with its conserved first and last residue. The D gene is left open where the match is weak. A clone size is listed for some rows: how often the clone was seen (once, few, many), or a class if it is expanded.

clone size: .; D gene: TRBD1; V gene: TRBV18; J gene: TRBJ1-5; CDR3 protein: CASSLQTGDQPQHF; CDR3 DNA: TGTGCCAGCTCACTACAGACAGGGGATCAGCCCCAGCATTTT
clone size: many; D gene: .; V gene: TRBV12-3/TRBV12-4; J gene: TRBJ2-2; CDR3 protein: CASSSLGGATGELFF; CDR3 DNA: TGTGCCAGCAGTTCCCTGGGGGGGGCAACCGGGGAGCTGTTTTTT
clone size: .; D gene: TRBD2; V gene: TRBV10-3; J gene: TRBJ2-1; CDR3 protein: CAMGTSGSWGEQFF; CDR3 DNA: TGTGCCATGGGGACTAGCGGGAGTTGGGGTGAGCAGTTCTTC
clone size: .; D gene: TRBD2; V gene: TRBV12-3/TRBV12-4; J gene: TRBJ2-1; CDR3 protein: CASSRLAGESLGYNEQFF; CDR3 DNA: TGTGCCAGCAGTAGACTAGCGGGAGAGTCGTTGGGGTACAATGAGCAGTTCTTC
clone size: few; D gene: .; V gene: TRBV2; J gene: TRBJ2-5; CDR3 protein: CASRTAYFQETQYF; CDR3 DNA: TGTGCCAGCAGAACAGCTTACTTCCAAGAGACCCAGTACTTC
clone size: .; D gene: TRBD1; V gene: TRBV24-1; J gene: TRBJ2-1; CDR3 protein: CATSDPQGAPRPNEQFF; CDR3 DNA: TGTGCCACCAGTGACCCACAGGGGGCCCCTCGTCCCAATGAGCAGTTCTTC
clone size: .; D gene: TRBD2; V gene: TRBV24-1; J gene: TRBJ2-1; CDR3 protein: CATSEGLANEQFF; CDR3 DNA: TGTGCCACCAGTGAGGGACTAGCCAATGAGCAGTTCTTC
clone size: few; D gene: .; V gene: TRBV7-3; J gene: TRBJ2-2; CDR3 protein: CASSLTGTVSTGELFF; CDR3 DNA: TGTGCCAGCAGCTTAACAGGGACCGTTAGCACCGGGGAGCTGTTTTTT
clone size: .; D gene: TRBD1; V gene: TRBV11-2; J gene: TRBJ1-2; CDR3 protein: CASSSGQGGNYGYTF; CDR3 DNA: TGTGCCAGCAGCTCAGGACAGGGTGGGAACTATGGCTACACCTTC
clone size: .; D gene: TRBD1; V gene: TRBV12-3/TRBV12-4; J gene: TRBJ2-1; CDR3 protein: CASSPFGFGTGRSEQFF; CDR3 DNA: TGTGCCAGCAGTCCCTTTGGCTTCGGGACAGGGAGAAGTGAGCAGTTCTTC
clone size: .; D gene: .; V gene: TRBV11-2; J gene: TRBJ2-7; CDR3 protein: CASSLSRVSYEQYF; CDR3 DNA: TGTGCCAGCAGCCTTAGCAGGGTATCCTACGAGCAGTACTTC
clone size: .; D gene: TRBD1; V gene: TRBV28; J gene: TRBJ1-6; CDR3 protein: CAKKDRVSPLHF; CDR3 DNA: TGTGCCAAAAAGGACAGGGTTTCACCCCTCCACTTT
clone size: few; D gene: TRBD1; V gene: TRBV27; J gene: TRBJ1-4; CDR3 protein: CASADRVNEKLFF; CDR3 DNA: TGTGCCAGCGCCGACAGGGTTAATGAAAAACTGTTTTTT
clone size: .; D gene: .; V gene: TRBV7-8; J gene: TRBJ2-7; CDR3 protein: CASSLVTREQYF; CDR3 DNA: TGTGCCAGCAGCTTAGTTACACGCGAGCAGTACTTC
clone size: .; D gene: .; V gene: TRBV3-1; J gene: TRBJ2-4; CDR3 protein: CASSQEGPDLNIQYF; CDR3 DNA: TGTGCCAGCAGCCAAGAGGGCCCGGACTTGAACATTCAGTACTTC
clone size: few; D gene: TRBD2; V gene: TRBV6-1; J gene: TRBJ2-1; CDR3 protein: CASRRLAGVVEQFF; CDR3 DNA: TGTGCCAGCAGAAGGCTAGCGGGAGTTGTTGAGCAGTTCTTC
clone size: few; D gene: TRBD2; V gene: TRBV3-1; J gene: TRBJ2-6; CDR3 protein: CASSRTSLDSGANVLTF; CDR3 DNA: TGTGCCAGCAGTAGGACTAGTCTTGATTCTGGGGCCAACGTCCTGACTTTC